The clone carrying this T cell receptor (beta chain) was seen at least ten times. Its antigen is currently unknown. This entry comes from a study of T cells after yellow fever vaccination. As for the study in general: When fractions had low cell numbers, they were prepared with SMART-Seq v4 Ultra Low Input. Regarding the study as a whole: Sorted repertoires could include abundant contaminating clonotypes from bulk cells.

CDR1 is SGHAT and CDR2 is FQNNGV in the germline V gene. The CDR3 covers 15 residues. V lost 5 bases, J lost 4 bases, and 17 bases lay in between. TCRdb independently ran MiXCR on the 5' RACE reads; one entry per CDR3 protein. The data contain some 240,000 distinct CDR3 sequences, approximately 3% of them singletons. The starting material was CD4+ T cells sorted from PBMCs, obtained 10 days after the yellow fever booster vaccination. The TCR comes from a young man who received the YFV17D yellow fever vaccine. The chain employs TRBV11-2 and TRBJ1-2; D call uncertain. CDR3 sequence reads: CASSDQGSSVYGYTF. CDR3 nucleotides: TGTGCCAGCAGCGATCAAGGGAGCTCGGTCTATGGCTACACCTTC.